These T cell receptor beta chains were read from a single sample in a study of CD8+ T cells in alopecia areata. The table came from immunoSEQ multiplex PCR; TCRdb's copy has only in-frame clones and leaves some out. The table includes approximately 150,000 clones, about 54% detected once. The sequencing here drew on CD4+ T cells sorted from blood, taken around week 55, from a patient treated with tofacitinib. The receptors come from a human donor with alopecia areata. CDR3s include the opening cysteine and the closing phenylalanine or tryptophan. The D gene is left open where the match is weak. Clone size is shown for a subset of rows, as once, few, many or a class of expanded clone.

J	size	D	V	DNA	CDR3
TRBJ2-5	few	.	TRBV19	TGTGCCAGTAGTATGCAGGACGGACAAGAGACCCAGTACTTC	CASSMQDGQETQYF
TRBJ1-6	.	TRBD1	TRBV29-1	TGCAGCGCCCAGACAGGGAATTCACCCCTCCACTTT	CSAQTGNSPLHF
TRBJ2-5	.	TRBD2	TRBV29-1	TGCTGCGTGGGATCGGCGGGGGGGCCGGAGACCCAGTACTTC	CCVGSAGGPETQYF
TRBJ2-5	.	TRBD1	TRBV7-8	TGTGCCAGCACTACGAGAAGCCGACAGGGGACCCAGTACTTC	CASTTRSRQGTQYF
TRBJ2-5	.	.	TRBV29-1	TGCAGCGTTGAAGCCCTCGGAGCGGGTGAGACCCAGTACTTC	CSVEALGAGETQYF
TRBJ1-2	.	.	TRBV18	TGTGCCAGCTCACCGGACTCGGACTATGGCTACACCTTC	CASSPDSDYGYTF
TRBJ2-1	few	TRBD1	TRBV29-1	TGCAGCGTTGCTGGGACAGGGAGATATGAGCAGTTCTTC	CSVAGTGRYEQFF
TRBJ2-2	.	.	TRBV7-9	TGTGCCAGCAGACTATCCCAGTACAGGGAGAACACCGGGGAGCTGTTTTTT	CASRLSQYRENTGELFF
TRBJ1-1	.	.	TRBV30	TGTGCCTGGATTACGGGACGGGGTTTTGGCACTGAAGCTTTCTTT	CAWITGRGFGTEAFF
TRBJ1-2	few	.	TRBV6-1	TGTGCCAGCAGCATCTTAGGTCTGGGGTATGGCTACACCTTC	CASSILGLGYGYTF
TRBJ2-7	.	.	TRBV5-6	TGTGCCAGCAGCTTGGATGGGACCTCCCAGTACTTC	CASSLDGTSQYF
TRBJ2-5	few	.	TRBV29-1	TGCAGCGGGGCGCTCCGGCTCCTCGGAGAGACCCAGTACTTC	CSGALRLLGETQYF
TRBJ2-2	.	TRBD1	TRBV29-1	TGCAGCGTACAGGGGAGCGGGGAGCTGTTTTTT	CSVQGSGELFF
TRBJ2-3	.	.	TRBV29-1	TGCAGCGTTCAGGACACACCTTCGGGGGCGCAGTATTTT	CSVQDTPSGAQYF
TRBJ2-3	.	.	TRBV6-5	TGTGCCAGCAGTTACGGGGCAAACACAGATACGCAGTATTTT	CASSYGANTDTQYF
TRBJ2-1	few	TRBD2	TRBV4-2	TGTGCCAGCAGCCTCACAGGACTAGCGGAATACAATGAGCAGTTCTTC	CASSLTGLAEYNEQFF
TRBJ1-5	.	.	TRBV28	TGTGCCAGCAGTTTAGGAAGAAATCAGCCCCAGCATTTT	CASSLGRNQPQHF
TRBJ2-5	.	.	TRBV30	TGTGCCTGGATCTGGGAGCAGAAGAGGGAGACCCAGTACTTC	CAWIWEQKRETQYF